This T cell receptor (beta chain) comes out of a study of blood T cell repertoires in COVID-19. Across the study: The United States, Italy and Spain supplied acute and convalescent COVID-19 samples. Nucleic acid was either cDNA or gDNA, and it came from T cells, B-cell-depleted T cells, or PBMCs.

In the source study's methods: Amplification of reference gene primers provided the estimated nucleated cell counts. Repertoires were generated with immunoSEQ multiplex PCR, while TCRdb's copy carries only in-frame clones and drops some. That table supplies the V and J calls and clone size; D and trimming were determined from the DNA. Among about 59,000 clones, approximately 83% were seen once, and the ten largest hold 3.5%. The clonotype comes from a woman aged 80 or over with acute or convalescent COVID-19. Sample: peripheral blood.

Here the CDR3 reads CASSPGKFLDTQYF. As DNA, the CDR3 is TGTGCCAGCAGTCCCGGGAAATTCTTAGATACGCAGTATTTT. The chain uses TRBV7-2 and TRBJ2-3; a weak D match, TRBD2 (5 bases). This CDR3 has 14 residues. Germline V gives CDR1 SGHTA, CDR2 FQGNSA. Deletions cut 6 bases from V and 5 bases from J, with 15 bases between.